The T cell receptor (beta chain) described here comes from a study of T cells in Graves' hyperthyroidism and ophthalmopathy (dated by TCRdb to about 2019). Notes on the research overall: Peripheral blood samples were taken at the time of initial diagnosis, prior to any treatment. A discovery cohort of fewer than 110 patients, about 43 with Graves' ophthalmopathy and approximately 60 with stable Graves' hyperthyroidism, was used to find distinguishing TCR V-J signatures. Prospective prediction of ophthalmopathy was tested in an independent validation cohort of under 20 hyperthyroidism patients and 17 patients who later progressed to ophthalmopathy. For training and testing, the 100 or so patients in the discovery cohort were randomly divided in a 7:3 ratio. In addition, the study compared T-cell repertoires in thyroid tissue and in blood from several Graves' hyperthyroidism patients. After blood sampling, hyperthyroidism patients were treated with methimazole at a starting dose of 30 mg daily, and ophthalmopathy patients were treated with high-dose intravenous methylprednisolone. The paper reports TCR Vbeta CDR3 sequencing of roughly 140 peripheral blood samples: fewer than 50 ophthalmopathy, 75 to 80 hyperthyroidism and approximately 17 progressor patients.

This clonotype was seen ten or more times. Its specific antigen is unknown. No per-base quality is available; no much larger clone lies one base away. A patient counted as having stable Graves' hyperthyroidism if no progression to ophthalmopathy occurred over 18 months of follow-up. Hyperthyroidism patients were newly diagnosed, had a disease duration of under 2 months, and were aged 18 to 65 years. Patients with uncontrolled infections, other autoimmune diseases, pregnancy or lactation were excluded. Diagnoses were established on the basis of clinical symptoms, serum thyroxine and TRAb, thyroid ultrasound, and orbital computed tomography. Ficoll-Paque density gradient centrifugation was used to isolate PBMCs from 8.5 to 10 ml of fresh peripheral blood. Total RNA was extracted with Trizol reagent, and quality was checked on an Agilent 2100 Bioanalyzer. The investigation overall reported the following: A model built on a 13 V-J signature distinguished ophthalmopathy from stable hyperthyroidism, reaching roughly 88% sensitivity and around 81% specificity in cross-validation and 80%/75% in testing. Most expanded thyroid clonotypes (frequency above 0.001) were also detected in blood, suggesting blood repertoires may reflect thyroid immune responses. In validation, progression to ophthalmopathy was predicted by the model with more than 65% sensitivity and about 72% specificity, a median of around 5.9 months before onset. Sample size was not statistically predetermined, and blinding of investigators to group allocation was not performed.

Amplification of TCR beta CDR3 regions was carried out from RNA transcripts. The first round of RT-PCR for the TCR CDR3 was performed with the HTBI primer set and the Qiagen OneStep RT-PCR kit. A second multiplex PCR round built the libraries, followed by size selection and purification. Libraries were sequenced paired-end with 100 bp reads on an Illumina HiSeq2000. Turning to the authors' computational methods: Raw data were processed with SOAPnuke, discarding reads with adapters, uncalled bases, mean Phred below 15, or no exact constant-primer or identifier match. COPE v1.2.5 was used to merge high-quality paired reads, and clonotypes were defined as unique nucleotide sequences. MiTCR v1.1 was used to align the clonotypes against IMGT TRBV, TRBD and TRBJ reference segments. The analysis was restricted to V-J combinations with a frequency above 0.0001, which together covered over 99% of the repertoires. The TCS score was defined as F50 (clonal expansion) divided by E x V (chaos), with BLOSUM62-based TCRdist calculated between CDR3 peptides within each V-J. Welch's t-statistics and random forest reduced roughly 500 V-J features to 10 to 15, which were used in a naive Bayes classifier (R e1071). The public reads were reprocessed in TCRdb via fastp at Q25 and MiXCR, keeping in-frame beta chains. Here each entry gathers all rows of one CDR3 protein and keeps the most common genes and DNA. The V and J calls, along with clone size, are taken from TCRdb and not from the paper's own processing. The sample includes approximately 330,000 distinct CDR3 sequences, with 18% observed a single time. The ten largest clones take up around 47% of the sample.

The sequencing sample was made of blood. The receptor was isolated from a woman between 45 and 65 years old with Graves' hyperthyroidism.

The CDR3: CASSFWGYGYTF. The DNA sequence is as follows: TGTGCCAGCAGTTTTTGGGGCTATGGCTACACCTTC. Recombination joined TRBV28 with TRBJ1-2, with no D gene named confidently. The CDR1 and CDR2 encoded by the germline V gene are MDHEN and SYDVKM. From its cysteine to its phenylalanine, the CDR3 spans 12 amino acids. The DNA shown is the 36-base CDR3, in frame from base 1. The V and J ends are trimmed by 3 bases and 4 bases, leaving 6 bases between them.